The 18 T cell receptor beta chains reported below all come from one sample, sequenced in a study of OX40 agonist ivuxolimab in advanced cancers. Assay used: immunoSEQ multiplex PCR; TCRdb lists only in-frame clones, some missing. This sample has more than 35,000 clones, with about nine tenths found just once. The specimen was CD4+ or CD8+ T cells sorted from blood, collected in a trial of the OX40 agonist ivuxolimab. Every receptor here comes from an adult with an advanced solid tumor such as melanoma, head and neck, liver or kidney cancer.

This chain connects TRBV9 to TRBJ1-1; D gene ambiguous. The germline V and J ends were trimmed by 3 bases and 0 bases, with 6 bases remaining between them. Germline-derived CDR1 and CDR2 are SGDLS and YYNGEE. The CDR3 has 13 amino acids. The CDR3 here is CASSGFMNTEAFF. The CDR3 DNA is TGTGCCAGCAGCGGGTTCATGAACACTGAAGCTTTCTTT.

As DNA, the CDR3 is TGTGCCAGTACCGAAAAACAGGGCTACGAGCAGTACTTC. Translation: CASTEKQGYEQYF. The rearrangement joins TRBV19 to TRBJ2-7; D may be TRBD1 (6 bases). The CDR3 contains 13 residues. Germline V gene data show CDR1 as LNHDA and CDR2 as SQIVND (reference sequence). V lost 7 bases, J lost 3 bases, and 13 bases lay in between.

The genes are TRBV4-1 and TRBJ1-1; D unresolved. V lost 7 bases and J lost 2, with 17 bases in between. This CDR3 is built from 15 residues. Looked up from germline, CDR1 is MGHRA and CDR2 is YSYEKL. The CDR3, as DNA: TGCGCCAGCACAGGCGTGGGAAAGCGAAACACTGAAGCTTTCTTT. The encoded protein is CASTGVGKRNTEAFF.

The CDR3 sequence is CASSLAATAPYEQYF. CDR3 bases: TGTGCCAGCAGCTTGGCGGCCACAGCCCCCTACGAGCAGTACTTC. This chain joins TRBV5-4 and TRBJ2-7; D not resolved. The germline V gene encodes CDR1 SGHNT and CDR2 YYREEE (reference sequence). The CDR3 runs to 15 residues. Trimming took 0 bases from V and 2 from J, leaving 12 bases between them.

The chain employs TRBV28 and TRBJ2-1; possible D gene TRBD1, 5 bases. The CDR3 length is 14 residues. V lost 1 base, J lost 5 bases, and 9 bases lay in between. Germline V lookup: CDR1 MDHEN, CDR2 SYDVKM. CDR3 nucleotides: TGTGCCAGCAGTTTATTGACAGATAACAATGAGCAGTTCTTC. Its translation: CASSLLTDNNEQFF.

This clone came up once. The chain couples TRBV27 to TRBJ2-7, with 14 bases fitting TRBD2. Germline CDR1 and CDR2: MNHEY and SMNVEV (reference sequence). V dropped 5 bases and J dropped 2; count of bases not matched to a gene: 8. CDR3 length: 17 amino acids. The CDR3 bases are TGTGCCAGCAGTCCGGGACTAGCGGGGGCCAGCACCTACGAGCAGTACTTC. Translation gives CASSPGLAGASTYEQYF.

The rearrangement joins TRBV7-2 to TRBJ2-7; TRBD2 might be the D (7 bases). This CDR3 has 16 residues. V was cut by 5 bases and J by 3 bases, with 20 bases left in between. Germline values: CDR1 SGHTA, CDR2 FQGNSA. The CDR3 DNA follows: TGTGCCAGCAGCCCGAAAGGCGGGGGCCAAGGCTACGAGCAGTACTTC. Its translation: CASSPKGGGQGYEQYF.

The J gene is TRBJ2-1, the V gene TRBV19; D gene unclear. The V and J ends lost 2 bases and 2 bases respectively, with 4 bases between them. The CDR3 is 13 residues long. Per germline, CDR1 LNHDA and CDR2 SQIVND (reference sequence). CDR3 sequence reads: CASSILTYNEQFF. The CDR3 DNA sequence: TGTGCCAGTAGTATATTGACCTACAATGAGCAGTTCTTC.

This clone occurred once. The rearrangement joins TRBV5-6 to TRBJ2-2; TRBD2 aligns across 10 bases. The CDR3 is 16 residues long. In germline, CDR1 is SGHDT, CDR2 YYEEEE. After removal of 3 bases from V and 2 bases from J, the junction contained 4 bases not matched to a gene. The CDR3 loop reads CASSSRLAGNTGELFF. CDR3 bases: TGTGCCAGCAGCTCTCGACTAGCGGGTAACACCGGGGAGCTGTTTTTT.

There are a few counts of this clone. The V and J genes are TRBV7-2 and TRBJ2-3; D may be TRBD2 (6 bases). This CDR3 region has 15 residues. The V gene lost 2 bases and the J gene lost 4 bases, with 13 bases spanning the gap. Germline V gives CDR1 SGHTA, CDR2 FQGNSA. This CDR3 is CASSLIGAGSDTQYF. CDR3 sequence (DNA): TGTGCCAGCAGCTTAATCGGGGCGGGGTCAGATACGCAGTATTTT.

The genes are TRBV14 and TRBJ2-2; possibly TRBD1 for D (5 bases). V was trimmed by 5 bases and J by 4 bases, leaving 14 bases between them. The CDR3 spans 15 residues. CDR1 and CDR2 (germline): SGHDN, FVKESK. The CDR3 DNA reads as TGTGCCAGCAGCTCCCGACAGTTCTCCACCGGGGAGCTGTTTTTT. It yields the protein CASSSRQFSTGELFF.

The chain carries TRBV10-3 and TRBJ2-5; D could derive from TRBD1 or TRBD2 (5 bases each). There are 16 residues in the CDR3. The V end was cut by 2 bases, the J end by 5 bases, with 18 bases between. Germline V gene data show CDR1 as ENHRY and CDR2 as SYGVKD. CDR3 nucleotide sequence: TGTGCCATCAGTGAGGGGGCCGGGACGTCTGTGGAGACCCAGTACTTC. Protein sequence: CAISEGAGTSVETQYF.

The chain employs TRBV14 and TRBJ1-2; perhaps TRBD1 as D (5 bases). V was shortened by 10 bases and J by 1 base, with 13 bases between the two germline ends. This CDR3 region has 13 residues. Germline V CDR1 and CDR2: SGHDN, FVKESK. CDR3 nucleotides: TGTGCCACTTCCCCTGACAGTAACTATGGCTACACCTTC. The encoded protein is CATSPDSNYGYTF.

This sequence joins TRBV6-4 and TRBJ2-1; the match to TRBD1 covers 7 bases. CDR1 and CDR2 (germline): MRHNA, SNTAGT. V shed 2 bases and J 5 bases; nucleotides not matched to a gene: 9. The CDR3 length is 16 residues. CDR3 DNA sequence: TGTGCCAGCAGTGACAAATGGACAGGCGACCACAATGAGCAGTTCTTC. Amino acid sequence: CASSDKWTGDHNEQFF.

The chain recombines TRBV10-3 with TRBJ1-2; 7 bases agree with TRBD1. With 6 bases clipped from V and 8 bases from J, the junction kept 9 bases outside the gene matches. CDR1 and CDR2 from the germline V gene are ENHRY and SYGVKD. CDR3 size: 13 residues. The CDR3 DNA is TGTGCCATCAGGGGAGAGGGGGCGCGGGGCTACACCTTC. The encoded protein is CAIRGEGARGYTF.

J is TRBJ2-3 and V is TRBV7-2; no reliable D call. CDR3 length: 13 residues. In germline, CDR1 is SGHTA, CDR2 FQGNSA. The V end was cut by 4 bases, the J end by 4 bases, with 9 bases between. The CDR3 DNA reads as TGTGCCAGCAGCTCCTTCCCGGCAGATACGCAGTATTTT. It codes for CASSSFPADTQYF.

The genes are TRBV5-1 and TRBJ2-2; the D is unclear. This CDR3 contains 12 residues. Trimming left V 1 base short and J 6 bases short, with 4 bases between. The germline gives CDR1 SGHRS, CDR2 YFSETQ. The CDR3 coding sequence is TGCGCCAGCAGCTTGTTTCCCGGGGAGCTGTTTTTT. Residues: CASSLFPGELFF.

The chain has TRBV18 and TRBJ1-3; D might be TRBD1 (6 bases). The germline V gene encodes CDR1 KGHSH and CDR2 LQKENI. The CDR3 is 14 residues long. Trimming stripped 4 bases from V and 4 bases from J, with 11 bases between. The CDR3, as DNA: TGTGCCAGCTCACTACCTGGGACAGGAAACACCATATATTTT. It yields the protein CASSLPGTGNTIYF.